This T cell receptor (beta chain) is from a study of response to subunit inactivated influenza vaccine. The CDR3 is 15 residues long. The J segment lost 9 bases and the V segment lost 7 bases, leaving 10 bases of the junction unmatched. Whole-study findings and limits: Authors suggested that a seasonal influenza vaccination recruits few new T cells each time.

In TCRdb, the RT-PCR reads were re-called with MiXCR into one record per CDR3 protein. This sample has 150,000 to 200,000 distinct CDR3 sequences, with about a tenth found just once. With regard to this clonotype: Its antigen is unidentified.

The chain recombines TRBV12-3 or TRBV12-4 with TRBJ2-1, with 12 bases that match TRBD2. The source was non-naive T cells sorted from PBMCs, collected on the day of vaccination. The source is a man aged 50 to 60 who received an inactivated influenza vaccine. CDR3 sequence: CASTSGTSGSGEQFF. Written as DNA, the CDR3 is TGTGCCAGCACCTCAGGGACTAGCGGGTCGGGTGAGCAGTTCTTC.